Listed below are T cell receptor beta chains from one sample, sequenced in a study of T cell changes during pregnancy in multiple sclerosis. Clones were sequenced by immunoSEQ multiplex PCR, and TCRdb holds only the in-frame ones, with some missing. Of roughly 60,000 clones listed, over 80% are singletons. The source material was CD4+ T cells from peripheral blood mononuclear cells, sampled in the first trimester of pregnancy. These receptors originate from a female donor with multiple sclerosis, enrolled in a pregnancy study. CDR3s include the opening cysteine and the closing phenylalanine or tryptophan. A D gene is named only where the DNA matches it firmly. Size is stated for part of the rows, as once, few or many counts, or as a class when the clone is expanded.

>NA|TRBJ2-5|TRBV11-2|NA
CASSFGTGMATQYF
TGTGCCAGCAGCTTTGGCACAGGGATGGCGACCCAGTACTTC
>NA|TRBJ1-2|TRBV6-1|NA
CASSEQGNYGYTF
TGTGCCAGCAGTGAACAGGGGAACTATGGCTACACCTTC
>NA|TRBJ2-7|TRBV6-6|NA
CASSQSGYNYEQYF
TGTGCCAGCAGTCAGTCGGGATACAACTACGAGCAGTACTTC
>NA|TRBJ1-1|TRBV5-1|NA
CASSLEAGEEAFF
TGCGCCAGCAGCTTGGAAGCAGGGGAGGAAGCTTTCTTT
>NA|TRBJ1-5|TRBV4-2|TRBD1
CASSQGTGREQPQHF
TGTGCCAGCAGCCAAGGGACAGGGAGGGAGCAGCCCCAGCATTTT
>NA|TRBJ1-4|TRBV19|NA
CASRRGSTNEKLFF
TGTGCCAGTAGACGGGGATCGACTAATGAAAAACTGTTTTTT
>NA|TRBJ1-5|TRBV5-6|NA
CASSFSGGLQPQHF
TGTGCCAGCAGCTTTTCGGGGGGGCTACAGCCCCAGCATTTT
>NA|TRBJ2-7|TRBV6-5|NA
CASSYSLLRYEQYF
TGTGCCAGCAGTTACAGCCTCCTCCGGTACGAGCAGTACTTC
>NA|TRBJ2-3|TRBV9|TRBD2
CASSVVGGGLDTQYF
TGTGCCAGCAGCGTAGTAGGCGGGGGTCTGGATACGCAGTATTTT
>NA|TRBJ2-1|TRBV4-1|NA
CASSQDERRDEQFF
TGCGCCAGCAGCCAAGATGAGCGACGGGATGAGCAGTTCTTC
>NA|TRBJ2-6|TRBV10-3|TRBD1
CAISGGTGRSGANVLTF
TGTGCCATCAGTGGGGGGACAGGGCGCTCTGGGGCCAACGTCCTGACTTTC
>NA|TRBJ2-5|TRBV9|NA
CASSVTPAGETQYF
TGTGCCAGCAGCGTCACACCGGCGGGAGAGACCCAGTACTTC
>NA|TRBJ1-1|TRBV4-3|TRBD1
CASSRRGDTEAFF
TGCGCCAGCAGTCGCAGGGGGGACACTGAAGCTTTCTTT
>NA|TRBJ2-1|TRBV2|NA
CASSPGLYNEQFF
TGTGCCAGCAGTCCCGGACTTTACAATGAGCAGTTCTTC
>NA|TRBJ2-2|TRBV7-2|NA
CASSQGRVPQNTGELFF
TGTGCCAGCAGCCAGGGGCGAGTCCCCCAGAACACCGGGGAGCTGTTTTTT
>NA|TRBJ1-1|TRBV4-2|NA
CASSQESMNTEAFF
TGTGCCAGCAGCCAAGAGAGCATGAACACTGAAGCTTTCTTT
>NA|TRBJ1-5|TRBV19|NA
CASSRESVQPQHF
TGTGCCAGTAGTCGGGAATCGGTTCAGCCCCAGCATTTT
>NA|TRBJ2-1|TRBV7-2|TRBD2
CASSLVGTSQYNEQFF
TGTGCCAGCAGCCTCGTCGGGACTAGCCAATACAATGAGCAGTTCTTC
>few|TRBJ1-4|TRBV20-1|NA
CSAEEGEKLFF
TGCAGTGCGGAGGAAGGTGAAAAACTGTTTTTT
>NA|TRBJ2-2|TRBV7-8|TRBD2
CASSRTSGRPTGELFF
TGTGCCAGCAGCAGGACTAGCGGACGGCCCACCGGGGAGCTGTTTTTT
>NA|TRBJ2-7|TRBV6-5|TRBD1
CASRRTGSSYEQYF
TGTGCCAGCAGGCGGACAGGGAGCTCCTACGAGCAGTACTTC
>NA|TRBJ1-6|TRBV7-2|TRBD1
CASSLGPTGLNSPLHF
TGTGCCAGCAGCTTAGGTCCGACAGGGTTAAATTCACCCCTCCACTTT
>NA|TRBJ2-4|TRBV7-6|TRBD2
CASSSGLAGGIKNIQYF
TGTGCCAGCAGCTCGGGACTAGCGGGGGGAATCAAAAACATTCAGTACTTC
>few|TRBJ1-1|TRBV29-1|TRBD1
CSGGQGGTEAFF
TGCAGCGGGGGACAGGGTGGGACTGAAGCTTTCTTT
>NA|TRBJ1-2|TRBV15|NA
CATSREGGLSYGYTF
TGTGCCACCAGCAGAGAGGGAGGGTTGTCCTATGGCTACACCTTC
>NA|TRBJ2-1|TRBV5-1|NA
CASSWDFNEQFF
TGCGCCAGCAGCTGGGACTTCAATGAGCAGTTCTTC
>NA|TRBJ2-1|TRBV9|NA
CASSVVAGSGEQFF
TGTGCCAGCAGCGTAGTCGCCGGCTCGGGAGAGCAGTTCTTC
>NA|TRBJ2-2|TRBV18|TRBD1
CASSLGQGVTTGELFF
TGTGCCAGCTCACTTGGACAGGGGGTAACCACCGGGGAGCTGTTTTTT
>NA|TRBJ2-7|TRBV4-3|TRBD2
CASSHIAGYEQYF
TGCGCCAGCAGCCACATAGCGGGCTACGAGCAGTACTTC
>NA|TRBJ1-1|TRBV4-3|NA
CASSQLISGTEAFF
TGCGCCAGCAGCCAGCTTATTTCAGGGACTGAAGCTTTCTTT
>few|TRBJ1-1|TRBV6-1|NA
CASSEDRDTEAFF
TGTGCCAGCAGTGAAGACAGGGACACTGAAGCTTTCTTT
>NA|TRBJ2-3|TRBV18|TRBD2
CASSPPSRGVTDTQYF
TGTGCCAGCTCACCACCTTCGCGGGGGGTCACAGATACGCAGTATTTT
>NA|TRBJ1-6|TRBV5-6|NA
CASGRVKAPNSPLHF
TGTGCCAGCGGTCGGGTGAAGGCCCCTAATTCACCCCTCCACTTT
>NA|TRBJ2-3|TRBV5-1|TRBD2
CASGSGTMENTQYF
TGCGCCAGCGGCTCCGGGACTATGGAAAATACGCAGTATTTT
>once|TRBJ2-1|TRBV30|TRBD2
CAWSSGTYNEQFF
TGTGCCTGGAGTAGCGGGACTTACAATGAGCAGTTCTTC
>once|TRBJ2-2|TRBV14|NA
CASSQVLGRWRAGELFF
TGTGCCAGCAGCCAAGTTCTGGGCCGCTGGCGCGCCGGGGAGCTGTTTTTT
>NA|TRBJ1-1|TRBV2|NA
CASSPTGSEAFF
TGTGCCAGCAGTCCGACAGGCTCTGAAGCTTTCTTT